This T cell receptor (beta chain) was recorded in a study of regulatory T cells in long-lasting Graves disease. The time point: persistent/refractory GD, antithyroid drugs over 5 years with positive TRAb. Scientists built the TCR library using RNA that was extracted from PBMCs. Worth noting for this clonotype: Its antigen remains unknown.

Building the TCR beta libraries relied on iRepertoire HTBI primers, and CDR3 regions underwent Arm-PCR. TCRdb re-called the multiplex PCR reads with MiXCR, one entry per CDR3 protein. Seen here are about 400,000 distinct CDR3 sequences, roughly 20% observed once, and the top ten hold roughly 20%. Study-wide results and caveats: TRBV28, TRBJ1-2 and TRBJ2-5 were segments that persistent disease favored. Thyroid tissue went unstudied; only peripheral blood was examined.

Germline CDR1 is SGHNT and CDR2 is YYREEE (reference sequence). The trim removed 3 bases at V and 5 bases at J, leaving 7 bases unmatched. The CDR3 has 15 residues. This TCR was sampled from a female donor with Graves disease. The sequenced sample was peripheral blood mononuclear cells (PBMCs), obtained when the disease was refractory, from a patient treated with antithyroid drugs. The chain employs TRBV5-4 and TRBJ2-2; 7 nucleotides agree with TRBD1. DNA of the CDR3: TGTGCCAGCAGCTGGTCAAACAGGGGAACCGGGGAGCTGTTTTTT. The encoded protein is CASSWSNRGTGELFF.